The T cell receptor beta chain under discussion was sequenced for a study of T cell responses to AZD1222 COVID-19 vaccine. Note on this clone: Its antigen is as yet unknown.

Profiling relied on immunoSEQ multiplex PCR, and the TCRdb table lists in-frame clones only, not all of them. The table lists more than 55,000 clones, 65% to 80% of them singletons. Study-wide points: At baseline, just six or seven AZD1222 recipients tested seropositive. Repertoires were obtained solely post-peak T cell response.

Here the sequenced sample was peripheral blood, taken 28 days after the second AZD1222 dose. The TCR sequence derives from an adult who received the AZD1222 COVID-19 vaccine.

CDR3 nucleotides: TGTGCCAGCTCGAGGGAGAGGACTGAAGCTTTCTTT. Its protein is CASSRERTEAFF. The chain joins TRBV18 to TRBJ1-1; D is uncertain. Germline CDR1 reads KGHSH; CDR2 reads LQKENI. V was shortened by 6 bases and J by 5 bases, with 10 bases between the two germline ends. This CDR3 is 12 amino acids long.